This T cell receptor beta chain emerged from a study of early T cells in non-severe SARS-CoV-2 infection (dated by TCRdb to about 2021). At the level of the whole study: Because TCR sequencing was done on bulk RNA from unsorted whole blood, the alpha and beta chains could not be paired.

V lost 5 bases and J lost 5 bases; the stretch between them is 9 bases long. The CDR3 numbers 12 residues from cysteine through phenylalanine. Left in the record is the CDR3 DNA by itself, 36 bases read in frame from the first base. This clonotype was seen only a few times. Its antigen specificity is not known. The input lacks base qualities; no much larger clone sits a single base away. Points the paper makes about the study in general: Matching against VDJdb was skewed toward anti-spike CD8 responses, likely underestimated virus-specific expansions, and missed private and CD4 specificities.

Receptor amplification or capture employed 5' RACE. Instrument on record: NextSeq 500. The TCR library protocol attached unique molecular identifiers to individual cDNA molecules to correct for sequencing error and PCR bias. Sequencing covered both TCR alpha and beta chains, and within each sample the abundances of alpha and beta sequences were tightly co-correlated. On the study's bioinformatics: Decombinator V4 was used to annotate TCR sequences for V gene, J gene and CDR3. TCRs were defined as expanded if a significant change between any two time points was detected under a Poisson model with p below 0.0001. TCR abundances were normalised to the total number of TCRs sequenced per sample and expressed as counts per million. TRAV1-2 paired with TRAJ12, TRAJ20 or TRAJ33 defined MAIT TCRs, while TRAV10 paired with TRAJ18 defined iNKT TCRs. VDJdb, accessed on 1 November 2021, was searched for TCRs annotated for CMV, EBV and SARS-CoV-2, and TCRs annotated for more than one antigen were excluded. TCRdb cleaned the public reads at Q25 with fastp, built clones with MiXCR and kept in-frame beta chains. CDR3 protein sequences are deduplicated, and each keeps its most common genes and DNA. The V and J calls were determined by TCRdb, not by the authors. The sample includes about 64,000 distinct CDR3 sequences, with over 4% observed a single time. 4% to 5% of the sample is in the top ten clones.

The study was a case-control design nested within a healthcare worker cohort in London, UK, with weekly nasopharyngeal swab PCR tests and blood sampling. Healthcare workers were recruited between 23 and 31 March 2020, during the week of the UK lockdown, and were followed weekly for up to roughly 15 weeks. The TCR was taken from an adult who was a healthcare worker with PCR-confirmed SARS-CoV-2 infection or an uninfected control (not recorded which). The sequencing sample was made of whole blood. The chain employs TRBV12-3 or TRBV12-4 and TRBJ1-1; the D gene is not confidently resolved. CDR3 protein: CASSQVWTEAFF. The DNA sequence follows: TGTGCCAGCAGTCAGGTGTGGACTGAAGCTTTCTTT.